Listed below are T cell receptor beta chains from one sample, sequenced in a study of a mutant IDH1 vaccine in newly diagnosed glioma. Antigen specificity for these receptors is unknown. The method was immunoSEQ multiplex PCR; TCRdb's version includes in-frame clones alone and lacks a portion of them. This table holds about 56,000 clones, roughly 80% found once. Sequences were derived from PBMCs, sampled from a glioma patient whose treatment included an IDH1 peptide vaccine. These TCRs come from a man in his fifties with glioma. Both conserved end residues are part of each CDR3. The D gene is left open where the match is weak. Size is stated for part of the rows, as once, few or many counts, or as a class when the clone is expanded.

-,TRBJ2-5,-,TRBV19,TGTGCCAGTAGGCCCGGGACGAGAGAGACCCAGTACTTC,CASRPGTRETQYF
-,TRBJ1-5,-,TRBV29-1,TGCAGCGTTGATGAGGGGATCGGACAGCCCCAGCATTTT,CSVDEGIGQPQHF
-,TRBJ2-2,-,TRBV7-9,TGTGCCAGCAGCTTAGCTGTTGACACCGGGGAGCTGTTTTTT,CASSLAVDTGELFF
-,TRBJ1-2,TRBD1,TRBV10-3,TGTGCCATCAGTGGAGACAGACAGGGTGGCTACACCTTC,CAISGDRQGGYTF
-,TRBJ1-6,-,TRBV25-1,TGTGCCAGCAGTGAAGGCGGCTGGGGGGCGCCTTCCTCACCCCTCCACTTT,CASSEGGWGAPSSPLHF
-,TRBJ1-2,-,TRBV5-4,TGTGCCAGCAGCTTGGACAGCTTCTATGGCTACACCTTC,CASSLDSFYGYTF
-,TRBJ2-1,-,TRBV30,TGTGCCTGGAGTGCCTCCGGGCCCGGGGGGTTCTTC,CAWSASGPGGFF
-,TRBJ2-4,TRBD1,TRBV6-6,TGTGCCAGCAGTCAGACAGGGTCGGGCATTCAGTACTTC,CASSQTGSGIQYF
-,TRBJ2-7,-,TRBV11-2,TGTGCCAGCAGCCAAGCGTCCGAGCAGTACTTC,CASSQASEQYF
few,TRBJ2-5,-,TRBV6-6,TGTGCCAGCAGTTACTCAACAGCCGAAGAGACCCAGTACTTC,CASSYSTAEETQYF
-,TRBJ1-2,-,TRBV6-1,TGTGCCAGCAGTGAAATGGGAGGCTACACCTTC,CASSEMGGYTF
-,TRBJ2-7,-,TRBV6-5,TGTGCCAGCAGTTCGGACCTAACCGGCTTCGAGCAGTACTTC,CASSSDLTGFEQYF
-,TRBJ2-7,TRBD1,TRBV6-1,TGTGCCAGCATCCGGACAGGCCAAACCTACGAGCAGTACTTC,CASIRTGQTYEQYF
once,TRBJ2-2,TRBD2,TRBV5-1,TGCGCCAGCAGCTTGCGAGGGCTAGCGGGGCGCAGGAACACCGGGGAGCTGTTTTTT,CASSLRGLAGRRNTGELFF
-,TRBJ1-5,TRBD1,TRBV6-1,TGTGCCAGCAGCTTAGCGGACAGGGTAGATCAGCCCCAGCATTTT,CASSLADRVDQPQHF
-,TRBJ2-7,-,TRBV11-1,TGTGCCAGCAGCTTAAGGGATTACGAGCAGTACTTC,CASSLRDYEQYF
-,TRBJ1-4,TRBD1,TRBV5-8,TGTGCCAGCAGCTTGGACGGGACAGGGGGGTTTGCAACTAATGAAAAACTGTTTTTT,CASSLDGTGGFATNEKLFF
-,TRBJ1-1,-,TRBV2,TGTGCCAGCAGCCGGACGGACAACACTGAAGCTTTCTTT,CASSRTDNTEAFF
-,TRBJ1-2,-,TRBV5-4,TGTGCCAGCAGCTTGGATAAAATGGTGGGCTACACCTTC,CASSLDKMVGYTF
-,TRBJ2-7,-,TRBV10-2,TGCGCCAGCAGTGAAGACGAAGCCTACGAGCAGTACTTC,CASSEDEAYEQYF
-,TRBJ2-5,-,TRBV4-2,TGTGCCAGCAGCCAAGAGACTGGGGGTGGGGAGACCCAGTACTTC,CASSQETGGGETQYF
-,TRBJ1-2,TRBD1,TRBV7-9,TGTGCCAGCAGCTCACCCCGACAGGGGGCGTTTGGCTACACCTTC,CASSSPRQGAFGYTF
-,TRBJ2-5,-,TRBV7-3,TGTGCCAGCAGCTTCGTGGGGGCAGAGACCCAGTACTTC,CASSFVGAETQYF
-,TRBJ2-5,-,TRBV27,TGTGCCAGCAGTTCATACAGGGCGGGAGAGACCCAGTACTTC,CASSSYRAGETQYF
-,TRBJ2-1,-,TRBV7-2,TGTGCCGGGAGGCAGAACAATGAGCAGTTCTTC,CAGRQNNEQFF
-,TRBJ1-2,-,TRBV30,TGTGCCTTGTCGCCGGGACAAAGAAGCAATGGCTACACCTTC,CALSPGQRSNGYTF
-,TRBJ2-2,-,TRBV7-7,TGTGCTAGCAGCATCGGCCTTACCGGGGAGCTGTTTTTT,CASSIGLTGELFF
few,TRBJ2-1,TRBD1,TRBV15,TGTGCCACCAGCAGAGAAGGTCCGGGACAGGGCCACAATGAGCAGTTCTTC,CATSREGPGQGHNEQFF
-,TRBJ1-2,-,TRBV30,TGTGCCTGGACCGCCCGGGTATCTAACTATGGCTACACCTTC,CAWTARVSNYGYTF
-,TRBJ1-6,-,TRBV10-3,TGTGCCATCAGTGACGATACTGATCTTAATTCACCCCTCCACTTT,CAISDDTDLNSPLHF
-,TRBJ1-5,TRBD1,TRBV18,TGTGCCAGCTCGGGTGGGACAGGTAGCCAGCATTTT,CASSGGTGSQHF
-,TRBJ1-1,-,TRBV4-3,TGCGCCAGCAGCCCGACAACTTTTGGGAACACTGAAGCTTTCTTT,CASSPTTFGNTEAFF
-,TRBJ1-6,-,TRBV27,TGTGCCAGCAGTCTAGGACGGGGCTCCTATAATTCACCCCTCCACTTT,CASSLGRGSYNSPLHF
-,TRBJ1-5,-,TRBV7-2,TGTGCCAGCAGCCACGGGACGGCCAATCAGCCCCAGCATTTT,CASSHGTANQPQHF
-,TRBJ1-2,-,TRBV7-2,TGTGCCAGCAGCTTAGACGAGAGCATTCCGTATGGCTACACCTTC,CASSLDESIPYGYTF
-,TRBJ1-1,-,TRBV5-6,TGTGCCAGCAGCTGGGGGGGCCCGAACACTGAAGCTTTCTTT,CASSWGGPNTEAFF
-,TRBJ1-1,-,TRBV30,TGTGCCTGGAGCGCTCGACGGGACACCCAAGGAACTGAAGCTTTCTTT,CAWSARRDTQGTEAFF
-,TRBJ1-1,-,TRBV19,TGTGCCAGTAGTATTCCCTGGGGGGGGAACACTGAAGCTTTCTTT,CASSIPWGGNTEAFF
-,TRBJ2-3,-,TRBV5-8,TGTGCCAGCACCCTCGACCGGAGGGCAGTTACGCAGTATTTT,CASTLDRRAVTQYF
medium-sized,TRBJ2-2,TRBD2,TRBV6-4,TGTGCCAGCAGTGAACTAGCGGGGGACACCGGGGAGCTGTTTTTT,CASSELAGDTGELFF
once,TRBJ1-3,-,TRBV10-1,TGCGCCAGCAGTGAGTCGGGCACTACTGGAAACACCATATATTTT,CASSESGTTGNTIYF
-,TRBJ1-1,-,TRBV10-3,TGTGCCATCAGTGAGCCGGGTGGGGACACTGAAGCTTTCTTT,CAISEPGGDTEAFF
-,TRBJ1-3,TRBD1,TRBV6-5,TGTGCCAGCAGGGAGAGGGGGCTCGGAAACACCATATATTTT,CASRERGLGNTIYF
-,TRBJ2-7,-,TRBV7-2,TGTGCCAGCAGCTTAACTCAGGGCCGCTCCTACGAGCAGTACTTC,CASSLTQGRSYEQYF
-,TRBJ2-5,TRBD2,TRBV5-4,TGTGCCAGCAGCCCCGGGCAAGCGGGGGGCCAAGAGACCCAGTACTTC,CASSPGQAGGQETQYF
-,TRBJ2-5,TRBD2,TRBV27,TGTGCCAGCAGCCCATGGGAGCGGGGGAAGGAGTACTTC,CASSPWERGKEYF
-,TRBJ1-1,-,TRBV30,TGTGCCTGGAGTGTACAAACTGAAGCTTTCTTT,CAWSVQTEAFF
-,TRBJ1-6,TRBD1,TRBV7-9,TGTGCCAGCAGCTCCTGGACAGGGGAGTCACCCCTCCACTTT,CASSSWTGESPLHF
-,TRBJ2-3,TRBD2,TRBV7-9,TGTGCCAGCAGCGTCAGACTAGCGGGGAGCACAGATACGCAGTATTTT,CASSVRLAGSTDTQYF
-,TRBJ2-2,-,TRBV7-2,TGTGCCAGCAGCTTGGAACAGGGCACCGGGGAGCTGTTTTTT,CASSLEQGTGELFF
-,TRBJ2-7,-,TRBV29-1,TGCAGCGTTGCGAATGGAGGGTCGCAGTACTTC,CSVANGGSQYF
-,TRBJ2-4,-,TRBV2,TGTGCCAGCAGGGACAGTGGAAACATTCAGTACTTC,CASRDSGNIQYF
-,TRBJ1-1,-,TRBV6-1,TGTGCCAGCAGTGTTGGTCAGTTCATGAACACTGAAGCTTTCTTT,CASSVGQFMNTEAFF
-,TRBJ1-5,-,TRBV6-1,TGTGCCAGCAGTGAAGTCGGTCAGGTCTATAGCAATCAGCCCCAGCATTTT,CASSEVGQVYSNQPQHF